Sequencing of this T cell receptor (beta chain) was carried out in a study of cytomegalovirus exposure and HLA in healthy donors. Trimming left V 5 bases short and J 6 bases short, with 13 bases between. CDR1 is LGHNT and CDR2 is FRNRAP in the germline V gene. This CDR3 has 13 amino acids. With respect to this clone: Its target is unknown.

Points from the study as a whole: An analysis that came later showed most CMV-associated TCR beta chains appearing HLA-restricted. Specificity of a few CMV-associated chains for CMV antigens was verified in vitro.

The PCR was carried out with 60 Vbeta primers and 13 Jbeta primers. As originally analysed: Tens of millions of unique TCR beta chains, roughly 10 million shared, were counted in a later analysis. Data came from immunoSEQ multiplex PCR; TCRdb stores just in-frame clones and leaves some out. D and trimming come from the DNA, and the V and J calls and clone size come from that table. The table has approximately 140,000 clones, around three quarters seen once. The sequencing input was PBMCs. This sequence originates from a woman between 50 and 59 years old in good health and CMV-seronegative. The genes are TRBV12-5 and TRBJ1-1; a weak D match, TRBD1 (6 bases). In nucleotides, the CDR3 is TGTGCTAGTGGTACAGGGTATGACGCTGAAGCTTTCTTT. It codes for CASGTGYDAEAFF.